The rows below give T cell receptor beta chains drawn from one sample of a study of blood T cell repertoires in COVID-19. Generated by immunoSEQ multiplex PCR, the TCRdb table keeps only in-frame clones and is missing some. The sample has 250,000 to 350,000 clones, 92% seen once; the top ten hold around a sixth. The sample was PBMCs or T cells enriched from blood (not recorded which). The receptors derive from a woman in her 30s who had recovered from COVID-19. CDR3s include the opening cysteine and the closing phenylalanine or tryptophan. For some rows the clone size is stated as once, few or many, or as a class when expanded; others skip it.

TRBV5-1	NA	TRBJ2-5	CASSLEPGGPYQETQYF
TRBV7-2	NA	TRBJ2-7	CASSLRGGQIYEQYF
TRBV18	once	TRBJ1-2	CASSFGQAALGSANYGYTF
TRBV11-3	NA	TRBJ2-7	CASRRSGGEQYF
TRBV7-8	once	TRBJ2-7	CASSLSRDRDRQYF
TRBV9	NA	TRBJ1-5	CASSVGTGTQPQHF
TRBV5-1	NA	TRBJ2-2	CASSLVQSANTGELFF
TRBV11-3	NA	TRBJ1-1	CASSPGGLRTEAFF
TRBV28	NA	TRBJ2-4	CASSFGTSGSKNIQYF
TRBV24-1	once	TRBJ1-2	CATSGIPGQPNYGYTF
TRBV7-2	NA	TRBJ2-1	CASSPRQGQLNEQFF
TRBV7-3	few	TRBJ2-3	CASSPSAGSDTQYF
TRBV11-2	NA	TRBJ2-7	CASSWDSSYEQYF
TRBV5-4	NA	TRBJ2-3	CASSPQQGDTQYF
TRBV19	NA	TRBJ1-1	CASKKGTGLTTEAFF
TRBV13	NA	TRBJ2-7	CASSSNIQPYEQYF
TRBV28	NA	TRBJ2-3	CASIRGGGDTQYF
TRBV11-3	NA	TRBJ2-7	CASSLRQTYEQYF
TRBV7-2	NA	TRBJ2-1	CASTPSGLAGGEQFF
TRBV28	NA	TRBJ1-6	CASSPGLHNSPLHF
TRBV7-2	once	TRBJ1-2	CASSLFPGDYGYTF
TRBV24-1	NA	TRBJ2-3	CATSDDLAGTQYF
TRBV29-1	NA	TRBJ2-3	CSILPGGVGDTQYF
TRBV18	NA	TRBJ2-5	CASSPGSGYQETQYF
TRBV19	once	TRBJ1-2	CASSETGDSYGYTF
TRBV2	NA	TRBJ1-1	CASSEVSAGRQAFF